This TCR beta chain was captured by sequencing in a study of blood T cell repertoires in COVID-19. The overall study: COVID-19 samples, acute and convalescent, were from the United States, Italy and Spain. Sources were T cells, B-cell-depleted T cells, or PBMCs; the material itself was cDNA or gDNA.

Patients in Seattle were enrolled during active infection, then followed longitudinally. Trimming stripped 1 base from V and 4 bases from J, with 9 bases between. This CDR3 comprises 15 residues. Germline V gene sequence: CDR1 KGHDR, CDR2 SFDVKD. In the authors' methods: For nucleated cells, counts were estimated from reference gene primer amplification. Assay used: immunoSEQ multiplex PCR; TCRdb lists only in-frame clones, some missing. V, J and clone size are those of that table, while D and trimming were read from the DNA. The sample consists of 190,000 or so clones, 94% of them appearing once. This clonotype was sampled from a man in his thirties or forties with COVID-19, enrolled during active disease. Sequencing was carried out using peripheral blood. V usage is TRBV24-1 and J usage is TRBJ2-2, with D possibly being TRBD1 (5 bases). CDR3 nucleotides: TGTGCCACCAGTGATTTCCCAAGGGGCACCGGGGAGCTGTTTTTT. Its translation is CATSDFPRGTGELFF.